This T cell receptor beta chain is from a study of beta chain features in type 1 diabetes. General study points: PCR could preferentially amplify shorter templates, alike in patients and controls.

Expressed TCRB transcripts were sequenced because the isolated RNA had all been reverse transcribed beforehand. TCRdb's table, derived via immunoSEQ multiplex PCR, lists solely in-frame clones and lacks some. The data show fewer than 500,000 clones, over 11% seen once. Of note for this clone: The antigen remains unidentified.

What was sequenced was naive CD4+ T cells from blood. The clonotype was recovered from a man under 40 in good health.

The CDR3, as DNA: TGTGCCACCCAGGGGGGACAGGGGGCCATCGAGCAGTACGTC. It is translated as CATQGGQGAIEQYV. The chain has TRBV10-3 and TRBJ2-7, with TRBD1 identical over 12 bases. CDR3 length equals 14 residues. Per the germline V gene, CDR1 is ENHRY and CDR2 is SYGVKD. V was pared by 10 bases and J by 6 bases, with 10 bases of the junction left unmatched.